This T cell receptor beta chain was documented in a study of blood T cells in healthy people across ages. Study-level points and caveats: It was the long-lived donors that had more naive CD4+ cells and higher diversity than aged donors.

A J-beta primer mix and a sample-barcoded 5' primer were used in a second PCR of about 7 to 12 cycles. TCRdb used MiXCR to reprocess the 5' RACE reads, holding one entry per CDR3 protein. The table records 600,000 to 900,000 distinct CDR3 sequences, around 25% of them present only once. In the case of this clonotype: Its specificity is unknown.

The same specimen was also included in a second study, on T cells of mothers and their children.

This TCR was sampled from a boy aged 10-17 years in good health. Sequencing was done on a sample of blood.

The CDR3 nucleotides read TGTGCCAGCAGTGGACCCGGGGTCGATTCGACCAGAGCCAAAAACATTCAGTACTTC. Its translation is CASSGPGVDSTRAKNIQYF. The chain recombines TRBV28 with TRBJ2-4, with D perhaps TRBD2 (5 bases). V was clipped by 5 bases and J by 0 bases, with 23 bases between them. CDR3 length: 19 amino acids. The germline V gene has CDR1 MDHEN and CDR2 SYDVKM.